This T cell receptor (beta chain) came from a study of beta chain features in type 1 diabetes. Study details: Patients did not differ from healthy donors in age, gender or cell yield. Regarding the study as a whole: TCRB CDR3s were moderately but significantly shorter in Type 1 diabetes patients in all four CD4+ subsets. PCR might pick shorter templates more often, in the same way for patients and controls.

cDNA synthesis used the whole RNA isolate, giving expressed TCRB sequences. TCRdb keeps only in-frame clones here, not all; method: immunoSEQ multiplex PCR. The sample lists some 200,000 clones, 15% to 20% occurring once. The CDR3 runs 14 residues. Germline loops: CDR1 SQVTM, CDR2 ANQGSEA. V shed 5 bases and J shed 1 base, with 14 bases lying between them. This clone was observed a few times. Its specificity is not known. The chain employs TRBV29-1 and TRBJ1-1; no clear D. This TCR was recovered from a man aged 25-40 years with type 1 diabetes. Sequenced: naive CD4+ T cells from blood. CDR3 region: CSVLRRHTNTEAFF. The CDR3 region has the DNA TGCAGCGTTCTTCGGAGACATACGAACACTGAAGCTTTCTTT.